The entry below describes one T cell receptor (beta chain). Its antigen is not known. Gene names and germline refer to mouse. The read ends 1 residue shy of where the CDR3 ends; the end is completed using the germline J gene. The sample originates from a study of tissue T cells after allogeneic stem cell transplantation. V was shortened by 3 bases and J by 2 bases, with 4 bases between the two germline ends. The CDR3 sequence is 12 residues long. Germline CDR1 is NNHDY and CDR2 is SYVADS. Survey-depth TCRbeta CDR3 sequencing reported V/J genes and productive frequencies. Profiling relied on immunoSEQ multiplex PCR, and the TCRdb table lists in-frame clones only, not all of them. The sample contains approximately 20,000 clones, 60% to 80% of which appear only once. Notes on the study in general: The patient cohort was small and clinically heterogeneous, with limited sampling depth. Shared clones across patients were few; motif clustering revealed tissue-specific shared signatures. Within patients, tissue anatomy strongly shaped TCR repertoire composition.

The receptor comes from a female BALB/c mouse in good health. The strain bears MHC haplotype H2-d. This chain uses TRBV13-3 with TRBJ2-5; no reliable D call. Specimen: blood. The covered CDR3 bases are TGTGCCAGCAGTGCGACCCAAGACACCCAGTAC. Its translation is CASSATQDTQY. The whole CDR3 region reads CASSATQDTQYF.